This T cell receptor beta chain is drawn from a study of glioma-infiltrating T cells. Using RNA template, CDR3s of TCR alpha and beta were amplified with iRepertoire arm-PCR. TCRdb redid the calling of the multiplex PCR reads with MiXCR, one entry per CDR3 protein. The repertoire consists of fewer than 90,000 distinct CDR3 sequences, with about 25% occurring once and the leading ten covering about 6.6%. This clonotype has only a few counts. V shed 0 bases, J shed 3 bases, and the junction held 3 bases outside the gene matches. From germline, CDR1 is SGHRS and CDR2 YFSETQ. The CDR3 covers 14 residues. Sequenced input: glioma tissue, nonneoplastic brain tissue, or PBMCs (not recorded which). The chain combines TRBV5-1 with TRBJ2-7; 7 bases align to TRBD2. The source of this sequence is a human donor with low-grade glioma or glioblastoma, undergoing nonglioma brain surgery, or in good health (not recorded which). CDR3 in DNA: TGCGCCAGCAGCTTGGGCGGGAGAATCTACGAGCAGTACTTC. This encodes CASSLGGRIYEQYF.